The sample holds a few counts of the clone carrying this T cell receptor (beta chain). Its antigen is unknown. This specimen belongs to a study of CD4 T cell repertoires in COVID-19. Whole-study context: CFSE-low cells expanded 10 to 11 days with IL-2, then restimulated with other coronavirus spikes. Study outcomes and limitations: Two or all three memory subsets shared several highly expanded SARS-CoV-2-reactive clonotypes. SARS-CoV and/or HKU1 spike cultures shared between 7 and 25% of SARS-CoV-2 clonotypes.

The memory T cells were sequenced right after ex vivo isolation, without culture. TCRdb's table, derived via immunoSEQ multiplex PCR, lists solely in-frame clones and lacks some. The sample yields some 80,000 clones, roughly 85% seen once. Germline CDR1 and CDR2: SNHLY and FYNNEI. This CDR3 contains 17 residues. The V end was cut by 1 base, the J end by 3 bases, with 15 bases between. The starting material was CD4+ T cells from peripheral blood, obtained after recovery from COVID-19. The chain combines TRBV2 with TRBJ1-4; D gene ambiguous. This TCR derives from a human donor who had COVID-19. CDR3 DNA sequence: TGTGCCAGCAGTGAAGTGCGTTTGGCGGGTCCTAATGAAAAACTGTTTTTT. Amino acid sequence: CASSEVRLAGPNEKLFF.